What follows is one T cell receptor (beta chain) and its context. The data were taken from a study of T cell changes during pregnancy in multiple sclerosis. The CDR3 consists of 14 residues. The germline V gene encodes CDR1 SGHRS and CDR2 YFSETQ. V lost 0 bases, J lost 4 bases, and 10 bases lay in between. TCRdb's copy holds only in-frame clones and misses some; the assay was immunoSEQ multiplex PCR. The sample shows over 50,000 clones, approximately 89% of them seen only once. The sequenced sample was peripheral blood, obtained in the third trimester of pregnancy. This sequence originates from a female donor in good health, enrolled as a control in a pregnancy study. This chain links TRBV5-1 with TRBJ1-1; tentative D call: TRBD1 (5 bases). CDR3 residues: CASSLDVGGTEAFF. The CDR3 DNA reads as TGCGCCAGCAGCTTGGATGTCGGGGGCACTGAAGCTTTCTTT.